What follows describes a single T cell receptor beta chain. Its specific antigen is unknown. Qualities for individual bases were not recorded, and no much larger clone is one base off. Patients underwent resection for synchronous oligometastatic disease or delayed recurrence of a solitary brain metastasis. Patients with a history of multiple malignancies were excluded so that cancers other than NSCLC would not be included. Tumor areas were macrodissected from about five deparaffinized about 11 um unstained sections under guidance from marked H&E slides. All specimens were fixed in formalin and embedded in paraffin (FFPE). Genomic DNA was extracted using the AllPrep DNA/RNA FFPE Kit. These data are taken from a study of T cells in lung cancer brain metastases (dated by TCRdb to the late 2010s). At the level of the whole study: Of the 20 or so patients, 15 to 17 had a history of tobacco use, with a median of roughly 38 pack-years. The cohort comprised some 20 patients contributing around 40 specimens, one primary lung lesion and one brain metastasis each. Of the roughly 21 patients, 15 to 18 received no interval therapy between resection of the primary and resection of the metastasis. Of the patients, under twelve were female and eight or nine were male, and their median age at first diagnosis was roughly 56 years. The median interval between acquisition of the primary specimen and acquisition of the brain metastasis specimen was more than 300 days. In this study, the TCR beta CDR3 repertoires of fully resected primary non-small cell lung cancers were compared with those of paired brain metastases. Primary and metastatic specimens both had an average DNA integrity number of 3.8, with no significant difference between the two sites. Overall study results and their limits: Most clones were found to be lesion-specific, and limited overlap was observed between paired lesions (mean Morisita index 0.23). It was not possible to control for the effects of preoperative corticosteroids on T cell infiltration in brain metastases. DNA fragmentation in the FFPE samples may have kept the complete infiltrating T cell repertoire from being retrieved. The ten most abundant clones made up a significantly larger repertoire fraction in brain metastases than primaries, suggesting clonal expansion. Brain metastases had significantly fewer unique productive clones than paired primaries (median about 1,500 versus 4,500).

Each sample received between about 2 and 5.5 ug of genomic DNA as input, and paired samples received equal DNA input. TCR beta libraries were constructed with the immunoSEQ hsTCRbeta Kit, with multiplexed V and J gene primers used across two PCR steps. Pooled libraries with positive and negative controls were sequenced on an Illumina MiSeq using a 100-cycle paired-end protocol. Under the source paper's analysis protocol: The immunoSEQ vendor processed the raw data into normalized, annotated TCR beta repertoire reports. Richness was defined as unique clones by nucleotide sequence, and total richness was extrapolated with the iChao1 and Efron-Thisted estimators. To characterize and compare the paired lesions, the analysis used Pielou's evenness, Simpson's index, the proportional abundance of the top-ten clones, and the Morisita overlap index. Here the immuneACCESS table is served through TCRdb, limited to in-frame sequences with V and J called. Missing clones are a known gap in these copies; in checked studies unresolved V genes cover under half, and the rest lacks a known reason. V and J calls and clone size follow that table, whereas D and trimming were derived from the DNA. The sample contains roughly 6,600 clones, more than 80% of them found a single time. 4.5% to 5% of the sample is held by the ten biggest clonotypes.

CDR1 LNHNV and CDR2 YYDKDF are derived from the germline V gene (reference sequence). V loses 0 bases, J loses 3 bases, and the germline ends lie 10 bases apart. The cysteine opens and the phenylalanine closes a CDR3 of 15 amino acids. CDR3 DNA only is kept here, 45 bases in frame from base 1. This TCR came from a middle-aged man with non-small cell lung cancer. The chain is assembled from TRBV15 and TRBJ2-3; TRBD2 is a weak D gene call, 5 bases matching. The sequencing sample was made of tumor tissue from the primary lung tumor. The cell subset or site label, read with the paper, signifies: primary lung cancer lesion. At the DNA level, the sequence is TGTGCCACCAGCAGAGATCTAGCAACTACAGATACGCAGTATTTT. This codes for CATSRDLATTDTQYF. Reference TRBV15 and TRBJ2-3 proteins supply the regions before and after the CDR3; the full variable domain is: DAMVIQNPRYQVTQFGKPVTLSCSQTLNHNVMYWYQQKSSQAPKLLFHYYDKDFNNEADTPDNFQSRRPNTSFCFLDIRSPGLGDTAMYLCATSRDLATTDTQYFGPGTRLTVL.